Below are 15 T cell receptor beta chains sequenced from a single sample in a study of shared clonotypes between healthy human individuals. Using immunoSEQ multiplex PCR, the repertoire was profiled, and TCRdb retains in-frame clones only, with some absent. This table holds some 1.4 million clones, roughly 96% found once. The sample comprised naive CD4+ T cells sorted from blood. Subset here: CD45RA+ positively selected. All receptors come from a man aged 30 to 45 in good health.

The J gene is TRBJ1-5, the V gene TRBV7-2; D is undetermined. Germline CDR1 SGHTA, CDR2 FQGNSA. The ends were cut back, 3 bases at V and 7 bases at J, with 13 bases in the middle. The CDR3 is 14 amino acids. The CDR3 reads CASSFKSGGQPQHF. The CDR3 nucleotides are TGTGCCAGCAGCTTTAAATCAGGCGGGCAGCCCCAGCATTTT.

This chain's CDR3 is CASKQDQVEAFF. As DNA, the CDR3 is TGTGCCAGCAAACAGGATCAGGTGGAAGCTTTCTTT. The genes are TRBV2 and TRBJ1-1; perhaps TRBD1 as D (5 bases). The CDR3 length is 12 residues. The ends were cut back, 7 bases at V and 8 bases at J, with 14 bases in the middle. From germline, CDR1 is SNHLY and CDR2 FYNNEI.

This chain links TRBV11-2 with TRBJ2-7; 8 bases agree with TRBD1. The CDR3 runs 17 residues. The germline V gene has CDR1 SGHAT and CDR2 FQNNGV. After removal of 3 bases from V and 2 bases from J, the junction contained 12 bases not matched to a gene. CDR3 DNA sequence: TGTGCCAGCAGCTTTCTGGCGGCTTGGACAGGGACCTACGAGCAGTACTTC. Its protein product is CASSFLAAWTGTYEQYF. Full variable domain (missing parts from reference TRBV11-2 and TRBJ2-7): EAGVAQSPRYKIIEKRQSVAFWCNPISGHATLYWYQQILGQGPKLLIQFQNNGVVDDSQLPKDRFSAERLKGVDSTLKIQPAKLEDSAVYLCASSFLAAWTGTYEQYFGPGTRLTVT.

The CDR3 loop reads CASSLTFVPSQGSYNEQFF. Written as DNA, the CDR3 is TGTGCCAGCAGCCTGACCTTCGTGCCCAGCCAGGGCTCCTACAATGAGCAGTTCTTC. The chain carries TRBV14 and TRBJ2-1; the D gene is possibly TRBD1 (5 bases). Trimming cost V 4 bases and J 0 bases, with 22 bases left between them. Germline values: CDR1 SGHDN, CDR2 FVKESK. The CDR3 consists of 19 residues.

The V call is TRBV28, the J call TRBJ2-2; TRBD2 matches at 9 bases. Germline-derived CDR1 and CDR2 are MDHEN and SYDVKM. There are 17 residues in the CDR3. V trimming: 1 base; J trimming: 4 bases; junction bases outside the gene matches: 7. CDR3 bases: TGTGCCAGCAGTTTATTAGGGGCGGGAGGGTTCACCGGGGAGCTGTTTTTT. This codes for CASSLLGAGGFTGELFF. The whole variable domain, filled in from reference TRBV28 and TRBJ2-2, reads DVKVTQSSRYLVKRTGEKVFLECVQDMDHENMFWYRQDPGLGLRLIYFSYDVKMKEKGDIPEGYSVSREKKERFSLILESASTNQTSMYLCASSLLGAGGFTGELFFGEGSRLTVL.

This clone has a single count. The V and J genes are TRBV25-1 and TRBJ2-5, with unresolved D. Trimming shortened V by 2 bases and J by 1 base, and 14 bases separated the two germline ends. CDR3 length: 16 amino acids. Germline V gene sequence: CDR1 MGHDK, CDR2 SYGVNS. This CDR3 is CASSEHFGSAQETQYF. The CDR3 DNA sequence: TGTGCCAGCAGTGAACACTTTGGTTCCGCCCAAGAGACCCAGTACTTC.

J is TRBJ1-3 and V is TRBV19; D is possibly TRBD1 (6 bases). This CDR3 region has 14 residues. Per the germline V gene, CDR1 is LNHDA and CDR2 is SQIVND (reference sequence). V was pared by 5 bases and J by 4 bases, with 12 bases between. This CDR3 reads CASSGTGKGNTIYF. The DNA of the CDR3 is TGTGCCAGTAGTGGAACAGGGAAGGGAAACACCATATATTTT.

V gene TRBV7-9 combines with J gene TRBJ1-2, with 7 bases matching TRBD1. V dropped 5 bases and J dropped 8; count of bases not matched to a gene: 8. Germline V lookup: CDR1 SEHNR, CDR2 FQNEAQ (reference sequence). CDR3 size: 13 residues. CDR3 protein: CASSRDRAGGYTF. The CDR3 region has the DNA TGTGCCAGCAGCCGCGACAGGGCCGGGGGCTACACCTTC.

The J gene is TRBJ2-1, the V gene TRBV11-3; 7 positions match TRBD1. Germline CDR1 reads SGHNT; CDR2 reads YENEEA. The trim removed 4 bases at V and 8 bases at J, leaving 8 bases unmatched. This CDR3 comprises 14 residues. The CDR3 is CASSYRGVQDEQFF. In DNA form, the CDR3 reads TGTGCCAGCAGCTACAGGGGAGTTCAGGATGAGCAGTTCTTC.

The rearrangement joins TRBV29-1 to TRBJ2-5, with a tentative D call TRBD1 (6 bases). The germline CDR1 and CDR2 sequences are SQVTM and ANQGSEA. V was clipped by 7 bases and J by 2 bases, with 20 bases between them. The CDR3 totals 15 residues. CDR3 sequence: CSARDIPQEQETQYF. The CDR3 DNA follows: TGCAGCGCCCGGGACATACCTCAGGAACAAGAGACCCAGTACTTC.

The J gene is TRBJ2-7, the V gene TRBV6-6; D gene unclear. This CDR3 comprises 13 residues. Trimming took off 2 bases at V and 0 bases at J, with 5 bases between the two ends. Germline values: CDR1 MNHNY, CDR2 SVGAGI (reference sequence). Here the CDR3 DNA reads TGTGCCAGCAGTTACCACAACTCCTACGAGCAGTACTTC. Encoded protein: CASSYHNSYEQYF.

To note about this clone: Other DNA sequences from this sample encode an identical CDR3 as well. This rearrangement joins TRBV9 to TRBJ2-3, with no clear D. The CDR3 contains 13 residues. V was pared by 0 bases and J by 4 bases, with 6 bases between. From germline, CDR1 is SGDLS and CDR2 YYNGEE. CDR3 DNA: TGTGCCAGCAGCGTAGTTGGGGCAGATACGCAGTATTTT. Protein product: CASSVVGADTQYF.

The genes are TRBV7-3 and TRBJ2-3; maybe TRBD2 (5 bases). Trimming cost V 3 bases and J 4 bases, with 11 bases left between them. The V gene's germline CDR1 is SGHTA and CDR2 FQGTGA. The CDR3 runs 14 residues. Here the CDR3 reads CASSLIGKADTQYF. For the CDR3, the DNA is TGTGCCAGCAGCTTGATCGGGAAGGCAGATACGCAGTATTTT.

The rearrangement links TRBV5-4 to TRBJ1-2; 7 nucleotides match TRBD1. CDR1 is SGHNT, CDR2 YYREEE, per germline (reference sequence). This CDR3 comprises 18 residues. Trimming at V came to 2 bases and at J to 2 bases, leaving 15 bases not matched to a gene. DNA for the CDR3: TGTGCCAGCAGCTTTGGACAGGCCGTCGGTAGATGGAACTATGGCTACACCTTC. Translating it yields CASSFGQAVGRWNYGYTF.

CDR3 amino acids: CASSYSDRVQETQYF. The CDR3 DNA reads TGTGCCAGCAGTTACTCAGACAGGGTCCAAGAGACCCAGTACTTC. The chain uses TRBV6-5 and TRBJ2-5, with 7 bases fitting TRBD1. Germline trimming cut 0 bases from V and 1 base from J; bases unmatched to any gene: 2. From germline, CDR1 is MNHEY and CDR2 SVGAGI. This CDR3 region has 15 residues.